These T cell receptor beta chains were read from a single sample in a study of T cells expressing NK-cell markers. Each CDR3 protein gets one entry in TCRdb, which reprocessed the 5' RACE reads and gives no DNA. This sample contains roughly 300,000 distinct CDR3 sequences. Input material: blood T cells: a sorted CD56 or NKG2C T cell subset, CD4+ or CD8+ T cells, or bulk PBMC T cells (not recorded which). These receptors came from a woman between 18 and 75 years old in good health. Each CDR3 is given with its conserved first and last residue.

V: TRBV20-1
J: TRBJ2-5
CDR3: CSARILAGGEETQYF

V: TRBV10-3
J: TRBJ2-7
CDR3: CAMGGQVYEQYF

V: TRBV6-4
J: TRBJ2-6
CDR3: CASSAKSSGANVLTF

V: TRBV15
J: TRBJ1-4
CDR3: CATSRDPPGTVFEKLFF

V: TRBV4-2
J: TRBJ1-2
CDR3: CASSAQGAGNYGYTF

V: TRBV5-6
J: TRBJ2-7
CDR3: CASSQTGKGEQYF

V: TRBV24-1
J: TRBJ2-3
CDR3: CATSDSRLRSDTQYF

V: TRBV12-3/TRBV12-4
J: TRBJ2-2
CDR3: CASSPGGAAGELFF

V: TRBV28
J: TRBJ1-5
CDR3: CASTPGGEGGNQPQHF

V: TRBV20-1
J: TRBJ2-7
CDR3: CSARDLAGARSYEQYF

V: TRBV12-3/TRBV12-4
J: TRBJ2-4
CDR3: CASSLPRGLIKNIQYF

V: TRBV20-1
J: TRBJ2-2
CDR3: CSVPWSGELFF

V: TRBV20-1
J: TRBJ2-5
CDR3: CSPGVAGVETQYF

V: TRBV10-3
J: TRBJ1-1
CDR3: CAISDRGLMTEAFF

V: TRBV12-3/TRBV12-4
J: TRBJ2-1
CDR3: CASSLEGAEQFF

V: TRBV29-1
J: TRBJ2-3
CDR3: CSVESGGDTQYF

V: TRBV7-2
J: TRBJ1-3
CDR3: CASSLGGGSQRNTIYF

V: TRBV3-1
J: TRBJ2-1
CDR3: CASSGLLAGGEEQFF

V: TRBV25-1
J: TRBJ2-5
CDR3: CASSELGTSGQQETQYF

V: TRBV19
J: TRBJ2-5
CDR3: CASSKPGPQKETQYF

V: TRBV19
J: TRBJ1-2
CDR3: CASSDRGSYGYTF

V: TRBV30
J: TRBJ1-1
CDR3: CAWRPWGRNTEAFF